This TCR beta chain appears in the sequencing data of a study of blood T cell repertoires in COVID-19. Study-wide background: Spain, Italy and the United States supplied samples that represented acute and convalescent COVID-19. The cDNA or gDNA used as material had been derived from T cells, B-cell-depleted T cells, or PBMCs.

With V trimmed by 8 bases and J by 3 bases, 7 bases remained unmatched. Germline-derived CDR1 and CDR2 are SEHNR and FQNEAQ (reference sequence). This CDR3 spans 13 amino acids. Generated by immunoSEQ multiplex PCR, the TCRdb table keeps only in-frame clones and is missing some. The sample has fewer than 250,000 clones, about 81% seen once. Two negative PCRs, clearance, or symptom resolution characterized the recovered Cohort 3 donors. The source material was PBMCs or T cells enriched from blood (not recorded which). This TCR was recovered from a woman in her 30s who had recovered from COVID-19. The chain carries TRBV7-9 and TRBJ2-7; 7 bases are shared with TRBD1. This CDR3 is CASAWTGIYEQYF. In DNA, the CDR3 is TGTGCCAGCGCCTGGACAGGCATCTACGAGCAGTACTTC. Variable domain in full (rest from reference TRBV7-9 and TRBJ2-7): DTGVSQNPRHKITKRGQNVTFRCDPISEHNRLYWYRQTLGQGPEFLTYFQNEAQLEKSRLLSDRFSAERPKGSFSTLEIQRTEQGDSAMYLCASAWTGIYEQYFGPGTRLTVT.